These 27 T cell receptor beta chains were sequenced from one sample in a study of response to subunit inactivated influenza vaccine (dated by TCRdb to 2016 to 2019). The protocol used for the library was RT-PCR. The reads were generated on an Illumina HiSeq 2500. TCRdb cleaned the public reads at Q25 with fastp, built clones with MiXCR and kept in-frame beta chains. Records with the same CDR3 protein are collapsed into one entry carrying the most frequent genes and DNA. The sample table holds 400,000 to 550,000 distinct CDR3 sequences, of which about 25% were seen once. Jointly, the top ten make up 1.5% to 2% of the sample. The specimen comprised CD4+ T cells sorted from PBMCs, sampled less than 6 days after vaccination. These receptor sequences come from a man aged 50-60 years who received an inactivated influenza vaccine. Donor details come from another sample of the same person, matched by shared clones.

In this sample, this clonotype turned up many times. This chain connects TRBV10-2 to TRBJ1-5; 7 bases are a match to TRBD1. The V gene end was trimmed by 2 bases and the J gene end by 3 bases; junction bases not matched to a gene: 4. This CDR3 contains 15 residues. Germline CDR1 is WSHSY and CDR2 is SAAADI. CDR3 protein: CASSEGDRVNQPQHF. The CDR3 DNA sequence: TGCGCCAGCAGTGAGGGGGACAGAGTCAATCAGCCCCAGCATTTT.

The chain combines TRBV5-1 with TRBJ2-5; 7 bases map to TRBD1. Trimming removed 4 bases from V and 4 bases from J; junction bases left unmatched: 7. Germline V gene data show CDR1 as SGHRS and CDR2 as YFSETQ. The CDR3 sequence is 14 residues long. The CDR3 region is CASSRGQSVETQYF. Here the CDR3 DNA reads TGCGCCAGCAGCAGGGGACAGTCGGTAGAGACCCAGTACTTC.

Only a few counts were recorded for this clonotype. The chain links TRBV12-3 or TRBV12-4 to TRBJ1-5, with D unresolved. This CDR3 is built from 15 residues. Trimming pared 8 bases from V and 1 base from J, leaving 15 bases between. Written as DNA, the CDR3 is TGTGCCAGCCGCCGTGAGGGAGGGAGCAATCAGCCCCAGCATTTT. It yields the protein CASRREGGSNQPQHF.

V gene TRBV7-2 combines with J gene TRBJ2-2, with D perhaps matching TRBD1 (6 bases). Germline V gene sequence: CDR1 SGHTA, CDR2 FQGNSA. CDR3 size: 14 residues. V was trimmed by 8 bases and J by 5 bases, leaving 15 bases between them. The CDR3 DNA follows: TGTGCCAGCGGTTTAGGGGGTGGGACCGGGGAGCTGTTTTTT. Protein: CASGLGGGTGELFF.

This clonotype was found many times. The chain is built from TRBV7-2 and TRBJ2-5; D gene unclear. V lost 2 bases, J lost 3 bases, and 1 base lay in between. The CDR3 runs to 11 residues. Germline CDR1 SGHTA, CDR2 FQGNSA. CDR3 region: CASSLKETQYF. CDR3 DNA sequence: TGTGCCAGCAGCTTAAAAGAGACCCAGTACTTC. Combining the CDR3 with reference TRBV7-2 and TRBJ2-5 gives the whole variable domain GAGVSQSPSNKVTEKGKDVELRCDPISGHTALYWYRQSLGQGLEFLIYFQGNSAPDKSGLPSDRFSAERTGGSVSTLTIQRTQQEDSAVYLCASSLKETQYFGPGTRLLVL.

The V gene is TRBV4-3, the J gene TRBJ2-7; 12 positions agree with TRBD2. The CDR3 is 19 amino acids. Unmatched junction bases numbered 14, after V lost 0 bases and J lost 5 bases. Germline V gene data show CDR1 as LGHNA and CDR2 as YSLEER. This CDR3 reads CASSQDIMTSGGSAHEQYF. CDR3 DNA sequence: TGCGCCAGCAGCCAAGATATAATGACTAGCGGGGGAAGTGCCCACGAGCAGTACTTC.

This clonotype was picked up many times. This chain uses TRBV12-3 or TRBV12-4 with TRBJ1-1; perhaps TRBD1 as D (5 bases). This CDR3 has 13 amino acids. V was pared by 3 bases and J by 3 bases, with 8 bases between. The CDR3 spells CASSLQGHTEAFF. The CDR3 region has the DNA TGTGCCAGCAGTTTGCAGGGACACACTGAAGCTTTCTTT.

This clonotype appeared many times. The V call is TRBV7-9, the J call TRBJ2-2; 8 nucleotides agree with TRBD2. V gave up 2 bases and J gave up 1 base; unmatched junction bases: 3. The CDR3 runs to 16 residues. Germline values: CDR1 SEHNR, CDR2 FQNEAQ (reference sequence). CDR3 loop: CASSLSGGLNTGELFF. CDR3 DNA: TGTGCCAGCAGCTTAAGCGGGGGCCTGAACACCGGGGAGCTGTTTTTT.

The sample holds one count of this clonotype. The chain uses TRBV7-2 and TRBJ2-1, with 12 bases identical to TRBD1. Germline lookup yields CDR1 SGHTA and CDR2 FQGNSA. The CDR3 length is 15 residues. V shed 5 bases and J 8 bases; nucleotides not matched to a gene: 7. The CDR3 sequence: CASSQGQGALHEQFF. CDR3 DNA sequence: TGTGCCAGCAGCCAGGGACAGGGGGCTTTACATGAGCAGTTCTTC.

This clonotype was detected once. The CDR3 loop is CASSLTGEGGYTF. The CDR3 DNA reads as TGTGCCAGCAGCCTGACAGGGGAAGGTGGCTACACCTTC. The chain couples TRBV7-6 to TRBJ1-2; 8 positions agree with TRBD1. CDR3 length: 13 amino acids. Germline lookup yields CDR1 SGHVS and CDR2 FNYEAQ. V was clipped by 5 bases and J by 7 bases; unmatched bases: 6.

This clonotype was picked up a small number of times. V gene TRBV5-6 combines with J gene TRBJ2-7, with unresolved D. V was cut by 0 bases and J by 0 bases, with 13 bases left in between. The CDR3 length is 16 residues. Germline assignment: CDR1 SGHDT and CDR2 YYEEEE. CDR3 amino acids: CASSLGGWGNSYEQYF. DNA of the CDR3: TGTGCCAGCAGCTTGGGGGGTTGGGGAAACTCCTACGAGCAGTACTTC.

This clonotype was picked up a small number of times. V usage is TRBV25-1 and J usage is TRBJ2-3; D is possibly TRBD1 or TRBD2 (6 bases each). This CDR3 has 16 residues. Trimming removed 0 bases at V and 5 bases at J, with 15 bases between. Looked up from germline, CDR1 is MGHDK and CDR2 is SYGVNS. CDR3 bases: TGTGCCAGCAGTGAATATAGGACCGGGGGCAGAGATACGCAGTATTTT. It specifies CASSEYRTGGRDTQYF.

This clonotype was seen a few times. The rearrangement joins TRBV20-1 to TRBJ2-5; D gene uncertain. The CDR3 has 11 residues. Between the trimmed V and J ends, which lost 5 bases and 2 bases, there was a span of 6 bases. The germline V gene has CDR1 DFQATT and CDR2 SNEGSKA (reference sequence). The CDR3 nucleotides are TGCAGTGCTTTCTCGCAAGAGACCCAGTACTTC. This translates into CSAFSQETQYF.

The rearrangement joins TRBV29-1 to TRBJ2-1, with 9 positions matching TRBD2. There are 18 residues in the CDR3. J was trimmed by 0 bases and V by 5 bases; bases with no gene match: 14. CDR1 is SQVTM, CDR2 ANQGSEA, per germline. The CDR3 sequence: CSVQRAGGTFSSYNEQFF. The CDR3 coding sequence is TGCAGCGTTCAGCGAGCGGGAGGCACTTTTAGCTCCTACAATGAGCAGTTCTTC.

This clonotype turned up a few times. The chain combines TRBV15 with TRBJ2-5; D is undetermined. The germline gives CDR1 LNHNV, CDR2 YYDKDF (reference sequence). This CDR3 comprises 13 residues. The V and J ends lost 0 bases and 8 bases respectively, with 10 bases between them. CDR3 sequence reads: CATSRDRYPTQYF. CDR3 bases: TGTGCCACCAGCAGAGATAGGTACCCAACCCAGTACTTC. Looking up the rest from reference TRBV15 and TRBJ2-5 gives the full variable domain: DAMVIQNPRYQVTQFGKPVTLSCSQTLNHNVMYWYQQKSSQAPKLLFHYYDKDFNNEADTPDNFQSRRPNTSFCFLDIRSPGLGDTAMYLCATSRDRYPTQYFGPGTRLLVL.

V gene TRBV4-3 combines with J gene TRBJ2-5, with D perhaps given as TRBD1 or TRBD2 (5 bases each). Trimming stripped 2 bases from V and 2 bases from J, with 12 bases between. The CDR3 length is 15 residues. Germline V CDR1 and CDR2: LGHNA, YSLEER. The CDR3 protein is CASSQRQGRQETQYF. CDR3 coding DNA: TGCGCCAGCAGCCAAAGGCAGGGACGGCAAGAGACCCAGTACTTC.

CDR3 in amino acids: CASSLAGQVDYEQYF. CDR3 sequence (DNA): TGTGCCAGCAGCTTAGCAGGGCAGGTTGACTACGAGCAGTACTTC. The chain joins TRBV7-2 to TRBJ2-7, with D uncertain. The germline V gene encodes CDR1 SGHTA and CDR2 FQGNSA. Trimming took off 0 bases at V and 3 bases at J, with 12 bases between the two ends. The CDR3 contains 15 residues.

V is TRBV5-1 and J is TRBJ2-5; D remains unclear. Germline CDR1 SGHRS, CDR2 YFSETQ. Trimming took 2 bases from V and 0 from J, leaving 8 bases between them. The CDR3 is made up of 14 amino acids. The CDR3 DNA is TGCGCCAGCAGCTTTGGTCCGTACCAAGAGACCCAGTACTTC. Translating gives CASSFGPYQETQYF.

V is TRBV5-1 and J is TRBJ2-5; D ambiguous. V dropped 6 bases and J dropped 2 bases, with 14 bases sitting between them. This CDR3 spans 14 amino acids. Germline assignment: CDR1 SGHRS and CDR2 YFSETQ. The CDR3 region has the DNA TGCGCCAGCACCTCACTTGGGTTTCAAGAGACCCAGTACTTC. Translation gives CASTSLGFQETQYF.

J is TRBJ2-3 and V is TRBV5-1; unclear D gene. Germline CDR1 reads SGHRS; CDR2 reads YFSETQ. With 5 bases removed from V and 4 bases from J, the gap between germline ends came to 8 bases. The length of the CDR3 is 12 residues. The CDR3 DNA reads as TGCGCCAGCAGTGTGGAGCCAGATACGCAGTATTTT. Translated, it gives CASSVEPDTQYF.

The chain recombines TRBV7-2 with TRBJ2-7; D unresolved. This CDR3 comprises 13 residues. Between the trimmed V and J ends, which lost 4 bases and 0 bases, there was a span of 7 bases. Germline loops: CDR1 SGHTA, CDR2 FQGNSA. The CDR3, as DNA: TGTGCCAGCAGCTCCCCCACCTCCTACGAGCAGTACTTC. The encoded protein is CASSSPTSYEQYF.

The V call is TRBV7-2, the J call TRBJ2-7; D perhaps matches TRBD2 (6 bases). The V gene lost 2 bases and the J gene lost 5 bases, with 13 bases spanning the gap. Germline V gene lookup returns CDR1 SGHTA and CDR2 FQGNSA. The CDR3 loop spans 14 amino acids. The CDR3 coding sequence is TGTGCCAGCAGCTTAACCAGGGACTTGAACGAGCAGTACTTC. Its protein product is CASSLTRDLNEQYF.

The CDR3 nucleotides read TGTGCCAGCAGTTTTTCAAGGGGGGAAAGCTCCTACGAGCAGTACTTC. Translating it yields CASSFSRGESSYEQYF. The chain uses TRBV12-3 or TRBV12-4 and TRBJ2-7; D could derive from TRBD1 or TRBD2 (6 bases each). The CDR3 has 16 amino acids. Trimming cost V 3 bases and J 0 bases, with 15 bases left between them.

The chain links TRBV7-2 to TRBJ2-1; D is undetermined. Germline CDR1 reads SGHTA; CDR2 reads FQGNSA. The germline V and J ends were trimmed by 3 bases and 4 bases, with 10 bases remaining between them. There are 14 residues in the CDR3. Here the CDR3 DNA reads TGTGCCAGCAGCTTCCTATATGTGTACAATGAGCAGTTCTTC. Translating it yields CASSFLYVYNEQFF.

This clonotype was found many times. The chain employs TRBV3-1 and TRBJ1-5; 8 bases match TRBD1. This CDR3 has 14 residues. V trimming: 4 bases; J trimming: 6 bases; junction bases outside the gene matches: 5. Germline V gene lookup returns CDR1 LGHDT and CDR2 YNNKEL (reference sequence). The CDR3 nucleotides are TGTGCCAGCAGCCGGACAGGGTTCGGTCAGCCCCAGCATTTT. Amino acid sequence: CASSRTGFGQPQHF.

This chain connects TRBV28 to TRBJ2-1; a possible D gene is TRBD1 (6 bases). The V gene's germline CDR1 is MDHEN and CDR2 SYDVKM. There are 15 residues in the CDR3. The germline V and J ends were trimmed by 6 bases and 3 bases, with 15 bases remaining between them. The CDR3 here is CASSKLQGNYNEQFF. CDR3 bases: TGTGCCAGCAGCAAGCTCCAGGGGAACTACAATGAGCAGTTCTTC.

This chain uses TRBV28 with TRBJ1-1; maybe TRBD1 (5 bases). Between the trimmed V and J ends, which lost 8 bases and 7 bases, there was a span of 20 bases. CDR1 and CDR2 (germline): MDHEN, SYDVKM. The CDR3 consists of 14 residues. The CDR3 DNA is TGTGCCAGCCCCCCCGAGGGGTTGTATGGTGAAGCTTTCTTT. This encodes CASPPEGLYGEAFF.